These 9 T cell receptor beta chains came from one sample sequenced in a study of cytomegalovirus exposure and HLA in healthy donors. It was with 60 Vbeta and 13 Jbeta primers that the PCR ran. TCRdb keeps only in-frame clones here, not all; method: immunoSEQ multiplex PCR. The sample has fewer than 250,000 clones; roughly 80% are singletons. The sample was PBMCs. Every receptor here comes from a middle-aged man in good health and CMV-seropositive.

CDR3 coding DNA: TGTGCCAGCACTCGACAGGGCAGAACGGGTGGCTACACCTTC. Encoded protein: CASTRQGRTGGYTF. The chain couples TRBV28 to TRBJ1-2, with 7 bases that match TRBD1. Germline V CDR1 and CDR2: MDHEN, SYDVKM. The J segment lost 7 bases and the V segment lost 7 bases, leaving 12 bases of the junction unmatched. The CDR3 has 14 amino acids.

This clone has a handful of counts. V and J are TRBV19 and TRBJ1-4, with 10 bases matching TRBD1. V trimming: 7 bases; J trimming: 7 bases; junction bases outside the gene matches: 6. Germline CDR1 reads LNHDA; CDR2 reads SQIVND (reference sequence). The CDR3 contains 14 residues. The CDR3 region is CASKPTGGIEKLFF. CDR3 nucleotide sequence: TGTGCCAGTAAGCCGACAGGGGGCATTGAAAAACTGTTTTTT.

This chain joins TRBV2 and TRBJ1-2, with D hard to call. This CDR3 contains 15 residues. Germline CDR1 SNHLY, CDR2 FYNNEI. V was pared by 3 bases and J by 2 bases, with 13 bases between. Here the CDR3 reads CASSDIRTGNYGYTF. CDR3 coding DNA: TGTGCCAGCAGTGACATTAGGACGGGGAACTATGGCTACACCTTC.

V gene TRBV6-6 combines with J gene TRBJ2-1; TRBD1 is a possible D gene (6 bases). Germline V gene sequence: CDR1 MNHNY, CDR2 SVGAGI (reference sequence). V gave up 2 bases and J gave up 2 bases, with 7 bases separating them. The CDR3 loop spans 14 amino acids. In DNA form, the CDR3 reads TGTGCCAGCAGTTACACAGGGACCTACAATGAGCAGTTCTTC. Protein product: CASSYTGTYNEQFF.

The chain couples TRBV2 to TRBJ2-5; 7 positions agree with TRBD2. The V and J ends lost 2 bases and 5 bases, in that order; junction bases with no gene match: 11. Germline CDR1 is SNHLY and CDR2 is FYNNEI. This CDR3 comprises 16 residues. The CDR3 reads CASSERQRGSLETQYF. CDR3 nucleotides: TGTGCCAGCAGTGAACGGCAGCGGGGCTCCTTGGAGACCCAGTACTTC.

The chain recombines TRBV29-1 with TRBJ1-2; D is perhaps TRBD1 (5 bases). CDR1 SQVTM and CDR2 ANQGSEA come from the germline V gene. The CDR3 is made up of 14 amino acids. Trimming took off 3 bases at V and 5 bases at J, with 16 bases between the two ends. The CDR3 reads CSVDNPAGRYGYTF. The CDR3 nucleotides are TGCAGCGTTGATAATCCGGCAGGGCGTTATGGCTACACCTTC.

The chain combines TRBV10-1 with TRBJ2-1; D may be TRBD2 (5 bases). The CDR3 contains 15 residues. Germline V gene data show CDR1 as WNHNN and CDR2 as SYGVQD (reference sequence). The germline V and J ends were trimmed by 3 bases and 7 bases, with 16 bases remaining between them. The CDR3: CASSERTGWRNEQFF. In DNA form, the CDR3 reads TGCGCCAGCAGTGAAAGGACGGGCTGGAGGAATGAGCAGTTCTTC.

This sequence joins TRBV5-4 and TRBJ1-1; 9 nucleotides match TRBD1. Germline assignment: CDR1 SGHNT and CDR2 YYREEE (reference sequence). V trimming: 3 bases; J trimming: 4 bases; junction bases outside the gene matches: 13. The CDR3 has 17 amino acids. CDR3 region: CASSSRDRVDRGTEAFF. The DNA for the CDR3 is TGTGCCAGCAGCTCCCGGGACAGGGTAGACAGGGGCACTGAAGCTTTCTTT.

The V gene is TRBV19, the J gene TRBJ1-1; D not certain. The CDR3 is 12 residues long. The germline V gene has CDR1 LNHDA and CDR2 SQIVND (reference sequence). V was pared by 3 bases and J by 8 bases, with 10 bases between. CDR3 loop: CASSMRREEAFF. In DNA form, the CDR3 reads TGTGCCAGTAGTATGAGGAGAGAAGAAGCTTTCTTT.